Sequencing of this T cell receptor beta chain was carried out in a study of cytomegalovirus exposure and HLA in healthy donors. Researchers ran the PCR with 60 Vbeta and 13 Jbeta primers. The repertoire was sequenced with immunoSEQ multiplex PCR; TCRdb's copy has only in-frame clones and lacks some. The table lists 160,000 or so clones, approximately 79% of them singletons. This clone appeared a single time. Antigen unknown. Broader study findings: Previous analysis showed most TCR beta V segments were productive about 90% or about 30% of the time. Later analysis placed DRB1 highest and HLA-C lowest in TCR association rates, which differed by HLA locus.

CDR1 and CDR2 (germline): SGHTA, FQGNSA. V lost 6 bases and J lost 4, with 9 bases in between. The length of the CDR3 is 12 residues. Sequencing was carried out using PBMCs. The sequence was obtained from a woman between 45 and 60 years old in good health and CMV-seropositive. This chain joins TRBV7-2 and TRBJ1-2; D not resolved. The CDR3 nucleotides are TGTGCCAGCAGTAGTAACGGCTATGGCTACACCTTC. Translated: CASSSNGYGYTF.